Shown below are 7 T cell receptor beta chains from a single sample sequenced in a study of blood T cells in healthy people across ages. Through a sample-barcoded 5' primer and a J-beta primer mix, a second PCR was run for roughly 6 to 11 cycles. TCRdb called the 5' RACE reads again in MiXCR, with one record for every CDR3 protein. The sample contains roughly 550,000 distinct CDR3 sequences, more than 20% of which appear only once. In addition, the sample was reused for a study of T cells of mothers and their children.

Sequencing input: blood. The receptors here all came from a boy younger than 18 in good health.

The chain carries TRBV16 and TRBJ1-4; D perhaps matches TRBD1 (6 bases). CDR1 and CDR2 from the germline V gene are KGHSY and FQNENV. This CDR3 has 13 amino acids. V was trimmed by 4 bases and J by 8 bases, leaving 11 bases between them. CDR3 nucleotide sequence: TGTGCCAGCAGCCGTACAGGGAAGGAAAAACTGTTTTTT. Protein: CASSRTGKEKLFF.

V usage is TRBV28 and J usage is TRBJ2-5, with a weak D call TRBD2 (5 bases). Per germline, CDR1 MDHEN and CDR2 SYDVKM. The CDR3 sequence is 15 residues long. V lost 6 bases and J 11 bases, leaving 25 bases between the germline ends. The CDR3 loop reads CASSPWPEGLGEQYF. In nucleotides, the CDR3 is TGTGCCAGCAGCCCCTGGCCAGAGGGTTTAGGAGAGCAGTACTTC.

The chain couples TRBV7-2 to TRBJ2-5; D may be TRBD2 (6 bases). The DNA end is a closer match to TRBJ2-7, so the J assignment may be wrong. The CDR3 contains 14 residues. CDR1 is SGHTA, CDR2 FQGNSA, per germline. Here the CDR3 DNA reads TGTGCCAGCAGCTTAGGGACTACATCCTACGAGCAGTACTTC. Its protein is CASSLGTTSYEQYF.

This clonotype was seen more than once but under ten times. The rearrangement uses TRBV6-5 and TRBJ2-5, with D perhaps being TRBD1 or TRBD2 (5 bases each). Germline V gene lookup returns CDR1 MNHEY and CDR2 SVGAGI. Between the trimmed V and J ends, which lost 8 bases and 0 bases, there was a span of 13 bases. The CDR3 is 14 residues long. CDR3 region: CASGARGYQETQYF. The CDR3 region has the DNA TGTGCCAGCGGGGCGAGGGGTTACCAAGAGACCCAGTACTTC.

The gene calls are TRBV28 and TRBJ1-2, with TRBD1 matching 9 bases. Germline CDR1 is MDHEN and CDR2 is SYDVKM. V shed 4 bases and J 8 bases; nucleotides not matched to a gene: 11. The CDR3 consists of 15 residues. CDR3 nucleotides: TGTGCCAGCAGTTCCCACGCTTATGACAGGGGGGGCTACACCTTC. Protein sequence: CASSSHAYDRGGYTF.

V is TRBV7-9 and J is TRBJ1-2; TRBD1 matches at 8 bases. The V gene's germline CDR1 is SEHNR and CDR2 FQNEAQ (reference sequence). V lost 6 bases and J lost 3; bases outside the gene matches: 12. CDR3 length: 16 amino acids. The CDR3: CASRPDRGEMDYGYTF. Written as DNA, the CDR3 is TGTGCCAGCAGACCCGACAGGGGCGAGATGGACTATGGCTACACCTTC.

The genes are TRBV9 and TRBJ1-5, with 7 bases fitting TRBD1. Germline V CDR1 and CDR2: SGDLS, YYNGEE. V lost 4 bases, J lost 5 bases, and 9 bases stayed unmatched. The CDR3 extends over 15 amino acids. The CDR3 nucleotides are TGTGCCAGCAGCCCCCACGGGGACAGCTATCAGCCCCAGCATTTT. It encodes CASSPHGDSYQPQHF.